This T cell receptor (beta chain) comes out of a study of blood T cell repertoires in COVID-19. TCRdb keeps only in-frame clones here, not all; method: immunoSEQ multiplex PCR. The repertoire includes 90,000 or so clones, roughly 87% of them detected once, and approximately 5.2% sits in the top ten. The CDR3 sequence is 12 residues long. The germline V gene has CDR1 SNHLY and CDR2 FYNNEI. The V gene lost 10 bases and the J gene lost 2 bases, with 10 bases spanning the gap. The source of this sequence is a woman older than 75 with active COVID-19. The chain links TRBV2 to TRBJ2-3, with D uncertain. The sequenced sample was peripheral blood. This CDR3 is CATRPLTDTQYF. In DNA form, the CDR3 reads TGTGCCACCCGTCCCCTCACAGATACGCAGTATTTT.